Each of the 20 T cell receptor beta chains below was sequenced from the same sample in a study of shared clonotypes between healthy human individuals. Sequencing was performed with immunoSEQ multiplex PCR; in TCRdb, only in-frame clones are kept and a portion is missing. This table holds roughly 1 million clones, 75% found once. The sequencing sample was made of memory CD4+ T cells sorted from blood. Subset defined: CD45RA-negative fraction. Receptors were obtained from a man between 18 and 35 years old in good health.

This chain connects TRBV11-3 to TRBJ2-5, with 7 bases fitting TRBD1. The CDR3 spans 15 residues. Per the germline V gene, CDR1 is SGHNT and CDR2 is YENEEA. Trimming cost V 3 bases and J 5 bases; bases outside gene matches: 9. Here the CDR3 DNA reads TGTGCCAGCAGCTTGTTCACAGGGGCGGAGGAGACCCAGTACTTC. This codes for CASSLFTGAEETQYF.

CDR3 DNA: TGTGCCAGCAGTCCCCAGGGAATGAACACTGAAGCTTTCTTT. This sequence encodes CASSPQGMNTEAFF. The chain is built from TRBV6-5 and TRBJ1-1, with D tentatively TRBD1 (5 bases). V was trimmed by 5 bases and J by 0 bases, leaving 10 bases between them. This CDR3 spans 14 amino acids. Germline V gene data show CDR1 as MNHEY and CDR2 as SVGAGI.

With regard to this clone: The junction and the germline gene differ at one end; a read error may be behind it. In DNA form, the CDR3 reads TGTGCTAGCAGCCCCGATTTCGGGGGGGCCGGAGAGACCCAGTACTTC. Residues: CASSPDFGGAGETQYF. The rearrangement joins TRBV7-7 to TRBJ2-5, with 8 positions matching TRBD2. The CDR3 consists of 16 residues. From germline, CDR1 is SSHAT and CDR2 FNYEAQ (reference sequence).

CDR3 loop: CASSARTGGTQYF. CDR3 in DNA: TGCGCCAGCAGTGCTAGAACAGGGGGGACCCAGTACTTC. The chain has TRBV10-1 and TRBJ2-5, with 8 bases fitting TRBD1. This CDR3 comprises 13 residues. With 4 bases clipped from V and 7 bases from J, the junction kept 5 bases outside the gene matches. In germline, CDR1 is WNHNN, CDR2 SYGVQD (reference sequence).

The J gene is TRBJ1-6, the V gene TRBV14, with no clear D. CDR3 length: 15 amino acids. V was trimmed by 4 bases and J by 6 bases, leaving 13 bases between them. Germline V gives CDR1 SGHDN, CDR2 FVKESK. For the CDR3, the DNA is TGTGCCAGCAGCCCCCCCGGAGGACCTAATTCACCCCTCCACTTT. Translated, it gives CASSPPGGPNSPLHF.

V is TRBV6-6 and J is TRBJ1-2; 7 bases agree with TRBD1. Germline V gene lookup returns CDR1 MNHNY and CDR2 SVGAGI (reference sequence). The CDR3 has 14 residues. With V trimmed by 5 bases and J by 4 bases, 7 bases remained unmatched. This CDR3 is CASSTKTGTYGYTF. In DNA form, the CDR3 reads TGTGCCAGCAGTACCAAGACAGGGACCTATGGCTACACCTTC.

V gene TRBV6-5 combines with J gene TRBJ1-2, with D possibly being TRBD1 (6 bases). Trimming cost V 1 base and J 4 bases, with 13 bases left between them. This CDR3 contains 15 residues. Germline CDR1 reads MNHEY; CDR2 reads SVGAGI. The CDR3 DNA sequence: TGTGCCAGCAGTTACTTGGCAGGGGAAAGCTATGGCTACACCTTC. It codes for CASSYLAGESYGYTF.

The genes are TRBV19 and TRBJ2-3, with D possibly matching TRBD2 (5 bases). Germline values: CDR1 LNHDA, CDR2 SQIVND (reference sequence). V dropped 5 bases and J dropped 3 bases, with 21 bases sitting between them. CDR3 length equals 17 residues. The CDR3: CASSPGLLTAATDTQYF. Written as DNA, the CDR3 is TGTGCCAGTAGTCCCGGACTCTTAACGGCGGCAACAGATACGCAGTATTTT.

This clone was detected only once. The chain employs TRBV12-5 and TRBJ1-5, with no clear D. CDR3 length equals 14 residues. Trimming shortened V by 0 bases and J by 2 bases, and 5 bases separated the two germline ends. Looked up from germline, CDR1 is LGHNT and CDR2 is FRNRAP. The CDR3 DNA is TGTGCTAGTGGTTTGGTACTTGGCAATCAGCCCCAGCATTTT. Amino acid sequence: CASGLVLGNQPQHF.

Only a few counts were recorded for this clone. The V and J genes are TRBV27 and TRBJ1-2; D call uncertain. Trimming shortened V by 5 bases and J by 2 bases, and 18 bases separated the two germline ends. Germline V gene sequence: CDR1 MNHEY, CDR2 SMNVEV (reference sequence). The CDR3 is made up of 16 amino acids. Here the CDR3 DNA reads TGTGCCAGCAGTCCCAACAACCCTTCCGGGAACTATGGCTACACCTTC. Translation gives CASSPNNPSGNYGYTF.

This chain joins TRBV6-6 and TRBJ2-3, with 8 bases matching TRBD2. With 7 bases clipped from V and 7 bases from J, the junction kept 7 bases outside the gene matches. Germline CDR1 MNHNY, CDR2 SVGAGI (reference sequence). This CDR3 is 13 amino acids long. The CDR3 DNA is TGTGCCAGCATTGGAGCGGGGGAGTATACGCAGTATTTT. The encoded protein is CASIGAGEYTQYF.

The V call is TRBV28, the J call TRBJ1-2; tentative D call: TRBD1 (5 bases). The CDR3 length is 13 residues. The V gene's germline CDR1 is MDHEN and CDR2 SYDVKM. The ends were cut back, 3 bases at V and 4 bases at J, with 9 bases in the middle. The CDR3 coding sequence is TGTGCCAGCAGTTTTGGGGGATCCTATGGCTACACCTTC. Translating it yields CASSFGGSYGYTF.

CDR3 nucleotides: TGTGCCAGCAGTTACCTTAACAGGGAGTTGGTTGGCTACACCTTC. Amino acids: CASSYLNRELVGYTF. This chain connects TRBV6-5 to TRBJ1-2, with D tentatively TRBD1 (6 bases). The germline V and J ends were trimmed by 2 bases and 7 bases, with 17 bases remaining between them. There are 15 residues in the CDR3. Germline V gene data show CDR1 as MNHEY and CDR2 as SVGAGI.

This clone has just a few counts. The rearrangement joins TRBV10-3 to TRBJ2-2, with 13 bases identical to TRBD2. The CDR3 spans 14 residues. V shed 10 bases and J 6 bases; nucleotides not matched to a gene: 5. The germline CDR1 and CDR2 sequences are ENHRY and SYGVKD. CDR3 in amino acids: CATSGLAGSGELFF. CDR3 nucleotide sequence: TGTGCCACCTCGGGACTAGCGGGGTCCGGGGAGCTGTTTTTT.

This clone was detected only a few times. The chain employs TRBV30 and TRBJ1-1, with 9 bases matching TRBD1. The CDR3 extends over 12 amino acids. V gave up 5 bases and J gave up 5 bases; unmatched junction bases: 3. Per the germline V gene, CDR1 is GTSNPN and CDR2 is SVGIG (reference sequence). Here the CDR3 DNA reads TGTGCCTGGGGGACAGGGTTTACTGAAGCTTTCTTT. This encodes CAWGTGFTEAFF.

About this clone: Other nucleotide sequences from this sample produce the same CDR3. This chain uses TRBV28 with TRBJ1-2, with D possibly being TRBD1 (5 bases). Trimming took off 5 bases at V and 2 bases at J, with 6 bases between the two ends. The V gene's germline CDR1 is MDHEN and CDR2 SYDVKM. The CDR3 contains 12 residues. The CDR3 region is CASSPGNYGYTF. The CDR3 nucleotides are TGTGCCAGCAGTCCAGGGAACTATGGCTACACCTTC.

This rearrangement joins TRBV6-1 to TRBJ1-2; D is unresolved. CDR3 length equals 12 residues. Trimming cost V 5 bases and J 5 bases, with 9 bases left between them. Germline CDR1 reads MNHNS; CDR2 reads SASEGT. CDR3 nucleotide sequence: TGTGCCAGCAGTCAGGACTCATATGGCTACACCTTC. Translation: CASSQDSYGYTF.

The chain links TRBV6-5 to TRBJ1-2; D gene unclear. Per the germline V gene, CDR1 is MNHEY and CDR2 is SVGAGI. V lost 6 bases and J 0 bases, leaving 8 bases between the germline ends. This CDR3 contains 13 residues. CDR3 region: CASRRRSNYGYTF. For the CDR3, the DNA is TGTGCCAGCAGGAGACGGTCTAACTATGGCTACACCTTC.

The chain employs TRBV6-6 and TRBJ2-7, with D perhaps TRBD1 or TRBD2 (5 bases each). The CDR3 loop spans 15 amino acids. Per germline, CDR1 MNHNY and CDR2 SVGAGI (reference sequence). V dropped 5 bases and J dropped 5 bases, with 19 bases sitting between them. The CDR3 is CASSDPWGSGNEQYF. As DNA, the CDR3 is TGTGCCAGCAGTGACCCCTGGGGGAGTGGGAACGAGCAGTACTTC.

This clone was detected only a few times. The chain couples TRBV2 to TRBJ1-1; 7 positions match TRBD1. J gave up 0 bases and V 6 bases, and 4 bases lay outside the gene matches. Germline V gives CDR1 SNHLY, CDR2 FYNNEI. The CDR3 sequence is 14 residues long. The CDR3 DNA reads as TGTGCCAGCAGCGTACAGGGGATGAACACTGAAGCTTTCTTT. Translated, it gives CASSVQGMNTEAFF.